This is a list of T cell receptor beta chains from one sample in a study of shared clonotypes between healthy human individuals. Sequencing was performed with immunoSEQ multiplex PCR; in TCRdb, only in-frame clones are kept and a portion is missing. The table shows roughly 2.5 million clones, with approximately 92% occurring only once. The specimen sequenced was naive CD4+ T cells sorted from blood. Receptors were obtained from a man aged 18 to 30 in good health. Both conserved end residues are part of each CDR3. The order of the fields is J gene, V gene, CDR3 protein.

>TRBJ1-5|TRBV19
CASSINLGNQPQHF
>TRBJ2-2|TRBV5-6
CASSFSGELFF
>TRBJ1-1|TRBV11-1
CASSSTGRVTEAFF
>TRBJ1-1|TRBV6-6
CASSPMNTEAFF
>TRBJ1-2|TRBV5-4
CASSLVARDGYGYTF
>TRBJ2-7|TRBV5-1
CASSFSTGGEQYF
>TRBJ1-4|TRBV5-1
CASSLVGTGNEKLFF
>TRBJ2-3|TRBV30
CAWSKGGDTQYF
>TRBJ1-6|TRBV5-1
CASSLKQGASYNSPLHF
>TRBJ2-3|TRBV5-6
CASSRDSTDTQYF
>TRBJ1-3|TRBV6-6
CASSPRRGLGNTIYF